The 3 T cell receptor beta chains in this list originate from one sample, sequenced in a study of OX40 agonist ivuxolimab in advanced cancers. Only in-frame clones appear in the TCRdb table, and some are missing; sequencing was by immunoSEQ multiplex PCR. This sample has 70,000 to 80,000 clones, with approximately 78% found just once. Source: CD4+ or CD8+ T cells sorted from blood, taken in a trial of the OX40 agonist ivuxolimab. All receptors derive from an adult with an advanced solid tumor such as melanoma, head and neck, liver or kidney cancer.

The chain links TRBV6-5 to TRBJ1-2; no definite D call. This CDR3 region has 15 residues. Trimming took 4 bases from V and 7 from J, leaving 19 bases between them. CDR1 and CDR2 (germline): MNHEY, SVGAGI. CDR3 sequence: CASSSTGIHPGGYTF. The CDR3, as DNA: TGTGCCAGCAGTTCGACCGGGATCCACCCCGGTGGCTACACCTTC.

The rearrangement joins TRBV6-5 to TRBJ2-6; D uncertain. This CDR3 region has 14 residues. Trimming stripped 6 bases from V and 9 bases from J, with 15 bases between. Per the germline V gene, CDR1 is MNHEY and CDR2 is SVGAGI. CDR3 nucleotides: TGTGCCAGCAGCTACAAGTCCCTTTACAACGTCCTGACTTTC. Protein: CASSYKSLYNVLTF.

This clone appeared once. This rearrangement joins TRBV7-2 to TRBJ1-6; 7 bases agree with TRBD1. V shed 5 bases, J shed 10 bases, and the junction held 11 bases outside the gene matches. This CDR3 contains 15 residues. Germline CDR1 reads SGHTA; CDR2 reads FQGNSA. CDR3: CASSAPGQPASPLHF. CDR3 bases: TGTGCCAGCAGCGCCCCGGGACAGCCCGCCTCACCCCTCCACTTT.